A single sample is the source of the 32 T cell receptor beta chains below, sequenced in a study of T cell repertoires in cytomegalovirus infection. TCRdb re-derived calls from the reads in MiXCR, one entry per CDR3 protein. The profile shows some 800,000 distinct CDR3 sequences, about 28% of them singletons. No antigen is known for these receptors. Source: cultured CD8+ T cells from PBMCs, taken from culture after CMV antigen stimulation. The receptors here all came from a human donor in good health (CMV status not recorded). Some clones in this sample may be carry-over from other donors' samples.

V usage is TRBV6-5 and J usage is TRBJ2-3; 10 positions match TRBD1. With V trimmed by 0 bases and J by 0 bases, 3 bases remained unmatched. Germline V gene lookup returns CDR1 MNHEY and CDR2 SVGAGI. The CDR3 runs to 17 residues. CDR3 DNA sequence: TGTGCCAGCAGTTACTCTCCGGGACAGGGGAGCACAGATACGCAGTATTTT. It is translated as CASSYSPGQGSTDTQYF.

This chain joins TRBV29-1 and TRBJ2-5; weak D call: TRBD2 (7 bases). The germline gives CDR1 SQVTM, CDR2 ANQGSEA. The V gene lost 0 bases and the J gene lost 3 bases, with 11 bases spanning the gap. The CDR3 is 14 residues long. The CDR3 region is CSVEDWGGEETQYF. The CDR3 DNA is TGCAGCGTTGAAGATTGGGGGGGCGAAGAGACCCAGTACTTC. The whole variable domain, filled in from reference TRBV29-1 and TRBJ2-5, reads SAVISQKPSRDICQRGTSLTIQCQVDSQVTMMFWYRQQPGQSLTLIATANQGSEATYESGFVIDKFPISRPNLTFSTLTVSNMSPEDSSIYLCSVEDWGGEETQYFGPGTRLLVL.

The J gene is TRBJ2-3, the V gene TRBV5-4; D gene ambiguous. CDR1 and CDR2 from the germline V gene are SGHNT and YYREEE (reference sequence). The CDR3 is 16 residues long. V was pared by 3 bases and J by 4 bases, with 18 bases between. In DNA, the CDR3 is TGTGCCAGCAGCTCCTTAGTCAGTGGCTTTGCAGATACGCAGTATTTT. Its protein is CASSSLVSGFADTQYF.

This clonotype was observed at least ten times. This sequence joins TRBV12-3 or TRBV12-4 and TRBJ1-1; a weak D match, TRBD1 (5 bases). The germline V and J ends were trimmed by 6 bases and 6 bases, with 14 bases remaining between them. CDR3 length: 13 amino acids. The CDR3 loop reads CASRPRGIPEAFF. In nucleotides, the CDR3 is TGTGCCAGCAGGCCCCGGGGGATACCTGAAGCTTTCTTT.

The chain has TRBV12-3 or TRBV12-4 and TRBJ2-6; the D is unclear. The CDR3 length is 17 residues. The V gene lost 6 bases and the J gene lost 2 bases, with 17 bases spanning the gap. The CDR3 loop reads CASSHSARSPGANVLTF. The CDR3 DNA is TGTGCCAGCAGCCACAGCGCAAGGTCTCCTGGGGCCAACGTCCTGACTTTC.

There are a few counts of this clonotype. The J gene is TRBJ2-2, the V gene TRBV10-3; 7 bases align to TRBD1. The CDR3 has 14 residues. V trimming: 10 bases; J trimming: 5 bases; junction bases outside the gene matches: 10. Germline CDR1 and CDR2: ENHRY and SYGVKD. The CDR3 sequence is CATSDRVETGELFF. The CDR3 DNA reads TGTGCCACCAGCGACAGGGTTGAAACCGGGGAGCTGTTTTTT.

This clonotype was seen ten or more times. The genes are TRBV7-6 and TRBJ1-6; D is perhaps TRBD1 (5 bases). V lost 1 base and J 10 bases, leaving 11 bases between the germline ends. CDR1 is SGHVS and CDR2 is FNYEAQ in the germline V gene. The CDR3 contains 14 residues. The CDR3 DNA reads TGTGCCAGCAGCTTAGGTAGGGGCGGCTCACCCCTCCACTTT. Translation gives CASSLGRGGSPLHF.

The chain is built from TRBV4-1 and TRBJ2-3; D remains unclear. V was pared by 1 base and J by 8 bases, with 10 bases between. From germline, CDR1 is MGHRA and CDR2 YSYEKL. The CDR3 runs to 13 residues. CDR3: CASSQGGASTQYF. In DNA, the CDR3 is TGCGCCAGCAGCCAAGGAGGAGCGAGTACGCAGTATTTT.

The table lists this clonotype with a few counts. This CDR3 is CASSSGPSNEQFF. The CDR3 nucleotides read TGTGCCAGCAGTTCCGGACCGTCCAATGAGCAGTTCTTC. The rearrangement links TRBV12-3 or TRBV12-4 to TRBJ2-1; D ambiguous. The CDR3 has 13 residues. Trimming took 4 bases from V and 6 from J, leaving 10 bases between them.

V is TRBV20-1 and J is TRBJ2-7; D is unresolved. Looked up from germline, CDR1 is DFQATT and CDR2 is SNEGSKA (reference sequence). CDR3 length: 15 amino acids. The V end was cut by 0 bases, the J end by 3 bases, with 15 bases between. The CDR3 region is CSARDTADPFYEQYF. The CDR3, as DNA: TGCAGTGCTAGAGATACGGCAGACCCGTTCTACGAGCAGTACTTC.

This clonotype was counted a few times. The CDR3 loop is CASSLGEDRSGLFF. The DNA for the CDR3 is TGTGCCAGCAGCTTAGGGGAGGACAGGAGCGGGCTGTTTTTT. The chain employs TRBV7-6 and TRBJ2-2; the D gene is possibly TRBD1 (7 bases). Trimming took off 1 base at V and 13 bases at J, with 16 bases between the two ends. Germline CDR1 SGHVS, CDR2 FNYEAQ. The CDR3 is 14 residues long.

J is TRBJ2-3 and V is TRBV13; the D is unclear. CDR1 and CDR2 (germline): PRHDT, FYEKMQ (reference sequence). This CDR3 comprises 15 residues. The V end was cut by 0 bases, the J end by 8 bases, with 15 bases between. As DNA, the CDR3 is TGTGCCAGCAGCTTAGGGCAGGAAGAGTGGGGTACGCAGTATTTT. This sequence encodes CASSLGQEEWGTQYF.

The chain recombines TRBV6-5 with TRBJ2-5, with D unresolved. The CDR3 has 15 residues. Trimming pared 0 bases from V and 3 bases from J, leaving 11 bases between. The germline V gene has CDR1 MNHEY and CDR2 SVGAGI. CDR3 sequence reads: CASSYSEHGEETQYF. The CDR3 DNA is TGTGCCAGCAGTTACTCCGAACATGGAGAAGAGACCCAGTACTTC.

This clonotype was counted once. The chain recombines TRBV12-3 or TRBV12-4 with TRBJ2-1, with D perhaps TRBD2 (6 bases). CDR3 size: 13 residues. V was trimmed by 3 bases and J by 8 bases, leaving 11 bases between them. The CDR3 nucleotides are TGTGCCAGCAGTTTTGGGACTTACTATGAGCAGTTCTTC. Its protein is CASSFGTYYEQFF.

This chain joins TRBV12-3 or TRBV12-4 and TRBJ2-7; D perhaps matches TRBD1 (7 bases). The CDR3 totals 18 residues. V was clipped by 6 bases and J by 0 bases, with 24 bases between them. DNA of the CDR3: TGTGCCAGCAGCCTAGCGACACAGGGGATAGGCCACTCCTACGAGCAGTACTTC. It specifies CASSLATQGIGHSYEQYF.

This clonotype was counted between two and nine times. This chain connects TRBV7-9 to TRBJ2-1; 9 nucleotides agree with TRBD1. The CDR3 loop spans 13 amino acids. In germline, CDR1 is SEHNR, CDR2 FQNEAQ (reference sequence). V shed 3 bases and J 10 bases; nucleotides not matched to a gene: 4. The CDR3 region is CASSFQQGAEQFF. The CDR3 DNA sequence: TGTGCCAGCAGCTTTCAACAGGGGGCCGAGCAGTTCTTC.

V and J are TRBV6-1 and TRBJ2-1; D call uncertain. This CDR3 region has 11 residues. V was shortened by 2 bases and J by 9 bases, with 5 bases between the two germline ends. The germline V gene encodes CDR1 MNHNS and CDR2 SASEGT. Here the CDR3 reads CASSETAEQFF. The CDR3 DNA follows: TGTGCCAGCAGTGAAACAGCTGAGCAGTTCTTC.

This clonotype was recorded a few times. The chain links TRBV6-6 to TRBJ1-2, with D uncertain. The V end lost 5 bases, the J end lost 0 bases, and 10 bases lay between the germline ends. The CDR3 covers 14 residues. CDR1 MNHNY and CDR2 SVGAGI come from the germline V gene (reference sequence). CDR3 sequence: CASSIEPTNYGYTF. In DNA, the CDR3 is TGTGCCAGCAGTATCGAGCCGACTAACTATGGCTACACCTTC.

This chain uses TRBV7-6 with TRBJ2-1; no clear D. The CDR3 has 12 residues. Germline V gene sequence: CDR1 SGHVS, CDR2 FNYEAQ. Between the trimmed V and J ends, which lost 5 bases and 13 bases, there was a span of 15 bases. CDR3 nucleotides: TGTGCCAGCAGCCCCGAGAAGGTAGAACAGTTCTTC. This codes for CASSPEKVEQFF.

V usage is TRBV4-2 and J usage is TRBJ2-1; 14 positions agree with TRBD2. Germline assignment: CDR1 LGHNA and CDR2 YNFKEQ. V dropped 8 bases and J dropped 4; count of bases not matched to a gene: 7. The CDR3 sequence is 16 residues long. CDR3 DNA sequence: TGTGCCAGCGGACTAGCGGGGGGCCCATCATACAATGAGCAGTTCTTC. Translating gives CASGLAGGPSYNEQFF.

The chain couples TRBV24-1 to TRBJ1-5; the D gene is possibly TRBD1 (6 bases). Germline loops: CDR1 KGHDR, CDR2 SFDVKD. Trimming took 4 bases from V and 9 from J, leaving 15 bases between them. This CDR3 has 14 amino acids. CDR3 nucleotide sequence: TGTGCCACCAGTGAAGCAGACAGGATATCGCCCCAGCATTTT. It is translated as CATSEADRISPQHF.

The chain recombines TRBV2 with TRBJ2-6; 10 nucleotides match TRBD1. V shed 6 bases and J 4 bases; nucleotides not matched to a gene: 15. Per the germline V gene, CDR1 is SNHLY and CDR2 is FYNNEI. CDR3 length: 19 residues. CDR3 in DNA: TGTGCCAGCAGGGGCCCGACAGGGGGCGGTAACTGGGGGGCCAACGTCCTGACTTTC. Residues: CASRGPTGGGNWGANVLTF.

The chain couples TRBV27 to TRBJ1-5; D is unresolved. The germline V gene has CDR1 MNHEY and CDR2 SMNVEV (reference sequence). This CDR3 is built from 13 residues. The V and J ends lost 3 bases and 5 bases respectively, with 8 bases between them. The DNA for the CDR3 is TGTGCCAGCAGTTTTTTCCGCGATCAGCCCCAGCATTTT. The encoded protein is CASSFFRDQPQHF.

This chain uses TRBV25-1 with TRBJ1-1; perhaps TRBD1 as D (6 bases). V was clipped by 10 bases and J by 0 bases, with 15 bases between them. The CDR3 runs to 14 residues. Germline CDR1 reads MGHDK; CDR2 reads SYGVNS. CDR3 loop: CATAPQGMNTEAFF. The CDR3 nucleotides read TGTGCCACCGCCCCCCAGGGGATGAACACTGAAGCTTTCTTT.

V is TRBV6-5 and J is TRBJ2-1, with 7 bases fitting TRBD2. The CDR3 has 16 residues. V shed 0 bases and J 3 bases; nucleotides not matched to a gene: 5. Germline loops: CDR1 MNHEY, CDR2 SVGAGI. The CDR3 coding sequence is TGTGCCAGCAGTTACTCGAAGCGGGGTAACTACAATGAGCAGTTCTTC. Its protein is CASSYSKRGNYNEQFF.

This clonotype was seen more than once but under ten times. The chain is built from TRBV5-6 and TRBJ2-7, with D perhaps TRBD1 (5 bases). V was shortened by 4 bases and J by 6 bases, with 17 bases between the two germline ends. The CDR3 is 14 amino acids. Germline values: CDR1 SGHDT, CDR2 YYEEEE. CDR3 in amino acids: CASSQQVASTEQYF. In nucleotides, the CDR3 is TGTGCCAGCAGCCAACAGGTGGCCTCTACCGAGCAGTACTTC.

The chain joins TRBV20-1 to TRBJ1-6, with TRBD1 identical over 7 bases. With V trimmed by 0 bases and J by 3 bases, 5 bases remained unmatched. Germline CDR1 DFQATT, CDR2 SNEGSKA (reference sequence). There are 16 residues in the CDR3. The CDR3 here is CSARETWDSYNSPLHF. The CDR3 bases are TGCAGTGCTAGAGAGACCTGGGACAGCTATAATTCACCCCTCCACTTT.

This clonotype appeared a few times. The chain joins TRBV2 to TRBJ2-2; 13 bases map to TRBD2. There are 17 residues in the CDR3. After removal of 6 bases from V and 2 bases from J, the junction contained 6 bases not matched to a gene. Germline V lookup: CDR1 SNHLY, CDR2 FYNNEI. The CDR3 reads CASRSTSGGVNTGELFF. Written as DNA, the CDR3 is TGTGCCAGCAGGAGTACTAGCGGGGGGGTTAACACCGGGGAGCTGTTTTTT.

This clonotype was picked up a small number of times. The germline gene is not matched at one end of the junction; a read error may be the cause. The CDR3 is CASSPQPRHPPNQPQHF. The CDR3 DNA reads as TGTGCCAGTTCACCACAACCTCGCCACCCCCCGAATCAGCCCCAGCATTTT. V gene TRBV18 combines with J gene TRBJ1-5, with D unresolved. Germline CDR1 and CDR2: KGHSH and LQKENI. The CDR3 runs 17 residues.

The table lists this clonotype with many counts. The chain uses TRBV7-6 and TRBJ2-1; TRBD1 matches 7 bases. With 1 base clipped from V and 5 bases from J, the junction kept 5 bases outside the gene matches. CDR3 length: 15 residues. Germline V CDR1 and CDR2: SGHVS, FNYEAQ. The CDR3 region has the DNA TGTGCCAGCAGCTTAGGGGGACAGCCTAACAATGAGCAGTTCTTC. Translated, it gives CASSLGGQPNNEQFF.

This clonotype was observed many times. The chain links TRBV5-6 to TRBJ2-3; D is ambiguous. Trimming removed 0 bases at V and 2 bases at J, with 7 bases between. Germline CDR1 SGHDT, CDR2 YYEEEE. The CDR3 length is 14 residues. CDR3 loop: CASSLGRTTDTQYF. The CDR3 coding sequence is TGTGCCAGCAGCTTGGGCAGAACCACAGATACGCAGTATTTT.

The chain is built from TRBV7-2 and TRBJ2-7; TRBD2 is a possible D gene (5 bases). Germline CDR1 and CDR2: SGHTA and FQGNSA. CDR3 length: 13 residues. V lost 5 bases to trimming and J lost 3 bases, with 11 bases between them. The CDR3 DNA is TGTGCCAGCAGCCCTGGACTTTTCTACGAGCAGTACTTC. Encoded protein: CASSPGLFYEQYF.